The T cell receptor (beta chain) described here comes from a study of a mutant IDH1 vaccine in newly diagnosed glioma. Study information: Across weeks 1, 3, 5, 7, 11, 15, 19 and 23, patients received a vaccination each time, eight in all. Study-wide points: Changes to the top peripheral T cell clonotypes appeared unrelated to pseudoprogression.

Time point in this sample: week 23, last vaccination. One vaccine dose held 300 ug of mutant IDH1 20-mer peptide and came with topical imiquimod. Concerning this clone: Its matching antigen is unknown.

Assay used: immunoSEQ multiplex PCR; TCRdb lists only in-frame clones, some missing. The data contain 52,000 or so clones, about 81% of them singletons. V lost 0 bases to trimming and J lost 3 bases, with 10 bases between them. The CDR3 sequence is 14 residues long. Germline V gives CDR1 SGHDT, CDR2 YYEEEE. The sequences come from PBMCs, collected from a glioma patient whose treatment included an IDH1 peptide vaccine. V and J are TRBV5-6 and TRBJ2-7; tentative D call: TRBD1 (5 bases). The TCR comes from a woman in her thirties or forties with glioma. Some clones in this sample may be carry-over from other donors' samples. The CDR3 nucleotides read TGTGCCAGCAGCTTGGTGGCAGGGAACTACGAGCAGTACTTC. Protein: CASSLVAGNYEQYF.